This TCR beta chain came from a study of T cell responses to AZD1222 COVID-19 vaccine. J lost 1 base, V lost 4 bases, and 3 bases had no gene match. Germline CDR1 reads SQVTM; CDR2 reads ANQGSEA. The CDR3 consists of 13 residues. As to this clone: The antigen is not known.

Notes on the study in general: Clonal diversity was possibly underestimated, and white British individuals and females predominated among donors. The reported proportion of spike-specific TCRs targeting unmutated variant regions was nearly half. There were vaccine-associated CD4 TCRs across spike, dominant at 160-218 and 743-854.

The table came from immunoSEQ multiplex PCR; TCRdb's copy has only in-frame clones and leaves some out. The sample shows some 86,000 clones, about nine tenths of them seen only once. The sample in question was peripheral blood, obtained 28 days after the second AZD1222 dose. The TCR comes from an adult who received the AZD1222 COVID-19 vaccine. The chain carries TRBV29-1 and TRBJ1-1; 7 bases line up with TRBD1. CDR3 protein: CSVGQGQNTEAFF. The CDR3 nucleotides are TGCAGCGTTGGACAGGGACAGAACACTGAAGCTTTCTTT.